This T cell receptor beta chain was obtained from a study of metastatic and nonmetastatic thyroid tumors. Looking at the study overall: Across peripheral blood and tumor or nodule tissue samples taken from malignant and benign thyroid patients, the repertoires were compared with one another.

Original processing notes: In papillary thyroid cancer, a distant-metastasis classifier was built using CDR3 differences across clinicopathological groups. Through MiXCR, TCRdb re-clonotyped the PCR reads. For this entry, the V and J calls and clone size follow TCRdb and not the study's own pipeline. The sample contains approximately 86,000 clones, around an eighth of which appear only once. The CDR3 has 16 amino acids. V dropped 5 bases and J dropped 1; count of bases not matched to a gene: 10. Germline CDR1 and CDR2: SEHNR and FQNEAQ (reference sequence). All patients were untreated before thyroid surgery.

The chain recombines TRBV7-9 with TRBJ2-5; TRBD1 agrees at 7 bases. The sample consisted of tumor tissue. This receptor was taken from a female donor with papillary thyroid cancer or a benign thyroid nodule (not recorded which). Some clones in this sample may be carry-over from other donors' samples. The CDR3: CASSPGWTGTQETQYF. As DNA, the CDR3 is TGTGCCAGCAGCCCGGGGTGGACAGGAACCCAAGAGACCCAGTACTTC.